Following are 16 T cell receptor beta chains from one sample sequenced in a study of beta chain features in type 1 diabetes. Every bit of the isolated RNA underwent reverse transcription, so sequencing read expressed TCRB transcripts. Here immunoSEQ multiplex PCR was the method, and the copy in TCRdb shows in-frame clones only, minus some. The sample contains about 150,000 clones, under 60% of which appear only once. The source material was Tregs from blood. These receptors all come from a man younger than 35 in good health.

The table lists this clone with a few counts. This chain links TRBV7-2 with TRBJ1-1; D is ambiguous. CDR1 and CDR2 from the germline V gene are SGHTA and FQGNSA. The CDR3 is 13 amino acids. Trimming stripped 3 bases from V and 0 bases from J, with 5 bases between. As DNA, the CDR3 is TGTGCCAGCAGCTTTCCGGTGAACACTGAAGCTTTCTTT. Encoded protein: CASSFPVNTEAFF.

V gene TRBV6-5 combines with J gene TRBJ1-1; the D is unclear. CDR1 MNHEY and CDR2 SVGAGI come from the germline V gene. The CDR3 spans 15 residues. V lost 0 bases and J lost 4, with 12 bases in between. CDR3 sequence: CASSYSPPEGTEAFF. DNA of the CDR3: TGTGCCAGCAGTTACTCACCCCCGGAGGGCACTGAAGCTTTCTTT.

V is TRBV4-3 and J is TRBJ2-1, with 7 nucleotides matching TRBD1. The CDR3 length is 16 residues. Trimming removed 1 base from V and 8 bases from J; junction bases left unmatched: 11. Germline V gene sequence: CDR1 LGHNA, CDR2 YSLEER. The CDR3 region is CASSQADGNRGYEQFF. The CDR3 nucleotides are TGCGCCAGCAGCCAAGCTGACGGGAACAGGGGATATGAGCAGTTCTTC.

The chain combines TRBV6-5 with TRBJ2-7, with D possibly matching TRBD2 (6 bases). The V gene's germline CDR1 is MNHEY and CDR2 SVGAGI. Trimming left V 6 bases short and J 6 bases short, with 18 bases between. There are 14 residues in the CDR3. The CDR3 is CASSRLGLNGEQYF. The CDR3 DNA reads TGTGCCAGCAGCCGATTGGGACTGAATGGCGAGCAGTACTTC.

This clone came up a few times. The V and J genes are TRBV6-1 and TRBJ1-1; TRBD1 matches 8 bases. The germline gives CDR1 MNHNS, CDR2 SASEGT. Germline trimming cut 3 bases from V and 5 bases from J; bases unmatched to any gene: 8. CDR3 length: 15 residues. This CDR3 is CASSDSGQGLTEAFF. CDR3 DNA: TGTGCCAGCAGTGACTCAGGACAGGGACTAACTGAAGCTTTCTTT.

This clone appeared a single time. The CDR3 bases are TGTGCCAGCAGCTTGGGGTCTACCTACGAGCAGTACTTC. It codes for CASSLGSTYEQYF. The V and J genes are TRBV5-6 and TRBJ2-7, with no clear D. CDR1 is SGHDT and CDR2 is YYEEEE in the germline V gene. The ends were cut back, 0 bases at V and 2 bases at J, with 6 bases in the middle. This CDR3 contains 13 residues.

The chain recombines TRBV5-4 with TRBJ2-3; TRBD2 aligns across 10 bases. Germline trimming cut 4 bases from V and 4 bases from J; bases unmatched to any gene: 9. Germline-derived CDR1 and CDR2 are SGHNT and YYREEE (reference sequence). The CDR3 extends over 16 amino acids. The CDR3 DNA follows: TGTGCCAGCAGCCCAACCAGCGGGGGGGCCCCAGATACGCAGTATTTT. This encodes CASSPTSGGAPDTQYF.

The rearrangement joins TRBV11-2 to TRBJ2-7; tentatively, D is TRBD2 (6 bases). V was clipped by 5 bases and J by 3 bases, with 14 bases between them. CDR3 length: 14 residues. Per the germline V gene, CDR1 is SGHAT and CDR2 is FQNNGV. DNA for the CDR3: TGTGCCAGCAGCCTCTCGGAGGGAGGCTACGAGCAGTACTTC. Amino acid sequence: CASSLSEGGYEQYF. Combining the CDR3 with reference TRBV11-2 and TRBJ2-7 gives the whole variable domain EAGVAQSPRYKIIEKRQSVAFWCNPISGHATLYWYQQILGQGPKLLIQFQNNGVVDDSQLPKDRFSAERLKGVDSTLKIQPAKLEDSAVYLCASSLSEGGYEQYFGPGTRLTVT.

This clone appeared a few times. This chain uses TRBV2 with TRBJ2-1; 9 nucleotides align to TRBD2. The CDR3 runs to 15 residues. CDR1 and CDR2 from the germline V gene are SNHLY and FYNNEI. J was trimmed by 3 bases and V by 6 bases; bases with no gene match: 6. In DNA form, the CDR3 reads TGTGCCAGCAGCGCGCGGGGGGGCCTCTACAATGAGCAGTTCTTC. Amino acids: CASSARGGLYNEQFF.

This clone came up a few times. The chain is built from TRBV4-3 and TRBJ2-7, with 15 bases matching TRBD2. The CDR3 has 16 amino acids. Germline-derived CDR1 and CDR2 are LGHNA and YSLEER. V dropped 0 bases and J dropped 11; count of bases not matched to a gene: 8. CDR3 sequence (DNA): TGCGCCAGCAGCCAAGATGTGGGACTAGCGGGAGGCTCGGAGTACTTC. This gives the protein CASSQDVGLAGGSEYF.

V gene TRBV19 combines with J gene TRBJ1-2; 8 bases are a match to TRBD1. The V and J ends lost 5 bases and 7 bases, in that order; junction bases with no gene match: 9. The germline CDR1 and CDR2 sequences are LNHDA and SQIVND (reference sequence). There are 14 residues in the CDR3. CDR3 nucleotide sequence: TGTGCCAGTAGTCCCCGGACAGGGTTTTTTGGCTACACCTTC. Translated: CASSPRTGFFGYTF.

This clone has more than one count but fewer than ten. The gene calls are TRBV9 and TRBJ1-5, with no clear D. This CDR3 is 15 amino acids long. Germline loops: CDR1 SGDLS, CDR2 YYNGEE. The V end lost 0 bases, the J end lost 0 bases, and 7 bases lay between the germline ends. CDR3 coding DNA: TGTGCCAGCAGCGTAGCGGGTAGTAGCAATCAGCCCCAGCATTTT. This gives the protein CASSVAGSSNQPQHF.

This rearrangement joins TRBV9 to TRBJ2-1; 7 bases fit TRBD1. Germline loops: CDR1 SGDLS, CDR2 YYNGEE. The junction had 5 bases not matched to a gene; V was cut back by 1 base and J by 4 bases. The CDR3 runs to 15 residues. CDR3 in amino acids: CASSVSTGVYNEQFF. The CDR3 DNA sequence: TGTGCCAGCAGCGTAAGTACAGGGGTATACAATGAGCAGTTCTTC.

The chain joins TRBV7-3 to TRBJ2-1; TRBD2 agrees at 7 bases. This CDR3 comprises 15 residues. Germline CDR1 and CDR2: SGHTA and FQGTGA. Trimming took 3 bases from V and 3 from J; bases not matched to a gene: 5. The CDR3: CASSFRASGYNEQFF. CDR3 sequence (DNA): TGTGCCAGCAGCTTTAGGGCTAGCGGCTACAATGAGCAGTTCTTC.

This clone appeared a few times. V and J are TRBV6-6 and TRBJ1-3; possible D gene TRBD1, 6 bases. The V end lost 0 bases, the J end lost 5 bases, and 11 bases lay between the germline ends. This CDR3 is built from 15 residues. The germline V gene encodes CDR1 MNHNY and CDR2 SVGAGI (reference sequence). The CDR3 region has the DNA TGTGCCAGCAGTTACTCGCTGGGGGCGAGAAACACCATATATTTT. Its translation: CASSYSLGARNTIYF.

The CDR3 nucleotides are TGCGCCAGCAGCGTGGACAGTTATCAGCCCCAGCATTTT. Encoded protein: CASSVDSYQPQHF. V is TRBV5-1 and J is TRBJ1-5; D is perhaps TRBD1 (6 bases). CDR1 is SGHRS, CDR2 YFSETQ, per germline. The CDR3 has 13 residues. The V and J ends lost 4 bases and 5 bases respectively, with 10 bases between them. Full variable domain (missing parts from reference TRBV5-1 and TRBJ1-5): KAGVTQTPRYLIKTRGQQVTLSCSPISGHRSVSWYQQTPGQGLQFLFEYFSETQRNKGNFPGRFSGRQFSNSRSEMNVSTLELGDSALYLCASSVDSYQPQHFGDGTRLSIL.